The 7 T cell receptor beta chains below were found in one sample sequenced in a study of T cells in Graves' hyperthyroidism and ophthalmopathy. There were TCR beta CDR3 regions amplified from RNA transcripts. A set of HTBI primers served as the primers for a first-round RT-PCR of the TCR CDR3. Via MiXCR, TCRdb re-called the multiplex PCR reads, giving one row per CDR3 protein. This table has 300,000 to 500,000 distinct CDR3 sequences, just under 15% appearing once. The sequenced sample consisted of blood. These receptors all come from a woman in her thirties with Graves' hyperthyroidism.

The rearrangement uses TRBV24-1 and TRBJ2-1; 7 bases are a match to TRBD1. Trimming at V came to 5 bases and at J to 8 bases, leaving 11 bases not matched to a gene. This CDR3 is built from 15 residues. Germline assignment: CDR1 KGHDR and CDR2 SFDVKD. CDR3 DNA sequence: TGTGCCACCAGTGGGGGCCGGGACAGTGAAGATGAGCAGTTCTTC. Amino acids: CATSGGRDSEDEQFF.

V and J are TRBV6-4 and TRBJ2-3, with 9 bases identical to TRBD2. Trimming removed 10 bases from V and 1 base from J; junction bases left unmatched: 12. CDR3 length: 16 residues. CDR1 MRHNA and CDR2 SNTAGT come from the germline V gene. CDR3 region: CATHQDIAGGTDTQYF. The CDR3, as DNA: TGTGCCACCCATCAGGATATAGCGGGAGGCACAGATACGCAGTATTTT.

This clonotype showed up many times. The V call is TRBV20-1, the J call TRBJ1-6; D is unresolved. The V gene lost 6 bases and the J gene lost 6 bases, with 12 bases spanning the gap. CDR3 size: 13 residues. Germline CDR1 is DFQATT and CDR2 is SNEGSKA (reference sequence). The CDR3 reads CSAIIRGNSPLHF. The CDR3 DNA sequence: TGCAGTGCCATCATACGGGGTAATTCACCCCTCCACTTT.

V is TRBV28 and J is TRBJ1-2; D is undetermined. Germline V CDR1 and CDR2: MDHEN, SYDVKM. V shed 5 bases and J shed 2 bases, with 12 bases lying between them. The CDR3 runs 14 residues. The CDR3 DNA is TGTGCCAGCAGTCCCCCGGGCACAAACTATGGCTACACCTTC. Translation gives CASSPPGTNYGYTF.

The chain is built from TRBV28 and TRBJ1-2; 9 bases are a match to TRBD1. V lost 6 bases, J lost 4 bases, and 9 bases stayed unmatched. CDR3 size: 15 residues. Germline V gene sequence: CDR1 MDHEN, CDR2 SYDVKM. The CDR3 is CASSHGTGYAYGYTF. The CDR3, as DNA: TGTGCCAGCAGCCACGGGACAGGGTATGCCTATGGCTACACCTTC.

This clonotype showed up many times. The CDR3 sequence: CASSRIGLDYGYTF. DNA of the CDR3: TGTGCCAGCAGCCGGATTGGGCTGGACTATGGCTACACCTTC. V and J are TRBV11-2 and TRBJ1-2; D is uncertain. Germline CDR1 reads SGHAT; CDR2 reads FQNNGV. Trimming left V 5 bases short and J 3 bases short, with 13 bases between. The CDR3 has 14 residues.

A note on this clonotype: With a much larger clone just one base away, this may be a read error. The V gene is TRBV3-1, the J gene TRBJ1-2; D gene ambiguous. The germline CDR1 and CDR2 sequences are LGHDT and YNNKEL (reference sequence). There are 17 residues in the CDR3. Trimming pared 0 bases from V and 0 bases from J, leaving 14 bases between. The CDR3: CASSQDSTTKANYGYTF. The CDR3 coding sequence is TGTGCCAGCAGCCAAGATTCAACAACCAAAGCTAACTATGGCTACACCTTC. The variable domain in full, with the rest retrieved from reference TRBV3-1 and TRBJ1-2, is DTAVSQTPKYLVTQMGNDKSIKCEQNLGHDTMYWYKQDSKKFLKIMFSYNNKELIINETVPNRFSPKSPDKAHLNLHINSLELGDSAVYFCASSQDSTTKANYGYTFGSGTRLTVV.